The 4 T cell receptor beta chains presented below share a single source sample, sequenced in a study of T cell responses to AZD1222 COVID-19 vaccine. Data came from immunoSEQ multiplex PCR; TCRdb stores just in-frame clones and leaves some out. The sample includes 90,000 to 130,000 clones, less than 95% seen only once; the top ten take approximately 2.8%. Specimen: peripheral blood, collected 28 days after the second AZD1222 dose. The receptors were gathered from an adult who received the AZD1222 COVID-19 vaccine.

The genes are TRBV6-1 and TRBJ2-5; 10 bases are shared with TRBD2. V shed 3 bases and J 3 bases; nucleotides not matched to a gene: 4. The CDR3 spans 15 residues. CDR1 is MNHNS, CDR2 SASEGT, per germline. The CDR3 sequence is CASSDPSGGEETQYF. CDR3 DNA: TGTGCCAGCAGTGACCCGAGCGGGGGGGAAGAGACCCAGTACTTC.

The V gene is TRBV11-3, the J gene TRBJ2-1; 14 bases line up with TRBD2. Germline V gene data show CDR1 as SGHNT and CDR2 as YENEEA. CDR3 length: 17 amino acids. V dropped 1 base and J dropped 8; count of bases not matched to a gene: 7. CDR3 DNA: TGTGCCAGCAGCTTAGGAGGGACTAGCGGGAGTTTTGATGAGCAGTTCTTC. It specifies CASSLGGTSGSFDEQFF.

The CDR3: CASSPGTGILLGEQFF. The CDR3 region has the DNA TGCGCCAGCAGCCCCGGGACAGGGATCCTTCTAGGGGAGCAGTTCTTC. This chain connects TRBV5-1 to TRBJ2-1; TRBD1 matches at 9 bases. The CDR3 covers 16 residues. J was trimmed by 10 bases and V by 4 bases; bases with no gene match: 15. The germline V gene encodes CDR1 SGHRS and CDR2 YFSETQ.

V gene TRBV6-5 combines with J gene TRBJ2-1; D is possibly TRBD1 (5 bases). Per the germline V gene, CDR1 is MNHEY and CDR2 is SVGAGI. CDR3 length equals 12 residues. Between the trimmed V and J ends, which lost 5 bases and 9 bases, there was a span of 11 bases. The CDR3 is CASSRTGFEQFF. The CDR3 bases are TGTGCCAGCAGTCGAACAGGTTTTGAGCAGTTCTTC.